Below, 14 T cell receptor beta chains from the same sample are listed, as sequenced in a study of T cells in Graves' hyperthyroidism and ophthalmopathy. It was RNA transcripts that yielded the amplified TCR beta CDR3 regions. When the TCR CDR3 underwent first-round RT-PCR, the HTBI primer set was used. TCRdb re-analysed the multiplex PCR reads in MiXCR, keeping a single row per CDR3 protein. Here the sample spans more than 550,000 distinct CDR3 sequences, around 19% being singletons. Sequenced sample: blood. The receptors here all came from a woman between 50 and 59 years old with Graves' hyperthyroidism that later progressed to Graves' ophthalmopathy.

A few counts support this clonotype. The gene calls are TRBV4-1 and TRBJ2-1; D gene uncertain. CDR1 is MGHRA and CDR2 is YSYEKL in the germline V gene. This CDR3 has 14 amino acids. V lost 3 bases and J 4 bases, leaving 10 bases between the germline ends. The CDR3: CASSQTAGYNEQFF. In DNA, the CDR3 is TGCGCCAGCAGCCAGACGGCAGGTTACAATGAGCAGTTCTTC.

This clonotype was counted ten times or more. V gene TRBV11-2 combines with J gene TRBJ1-1, with D hard to call. Germline lookup yields CDR1 SGHAT and CDR2 FQNNGV. V was clipped by 2 bases and J by 3 bases, with 7 bases between them. The CDR3 extends over 13 amino acids. CDR3 amino acids: CASSLKADTEAFF. CDR3 nucleotides: TGTGCCAGCAGCTTAAAGGCGGACACTGAAGCTTTCTTT. The full variable domain, completed using reference TRBV11-2 and TRBJ1-1, is EAGVAQSPRYKIIEKRQSVAFWCNPISGHATLYWYQQILGQGPKLLIQFQNNGVVDDSQLPKDRFSAERLKGVDSTLKIQPAKLEDSAVYLCASSLKADTEAFFGQGTRLTVV.

This clonotype was counted ten times or more. The CDR3 reads CSARAELQGPAGQPQHF. In nucleotides, the CDR3 is TGCAGTGCTAGAGCAGAACTCCAGGGGCCCGCTGGCCAGCCCCAGCATTTT. The chain joins TRBV20-1 to TRBJ1-5; TRBD1 might be the D (6 bases). Germline values: CDR1 DFQATT, CDR2 SNEGSKA (reference sequence). V lost 1 base to trimming and J lost 7 bases, with 23 bases between them. The CDR3 covers 17 residues.

The chain links TRBV10-3 to TRBJ2-3; D call uncertain. V lost 6 bases, J lost 6 bases, and 13 bases lay in between. Per the germline V gene, CDR1 is ENHRY and CDR2 is SYGVKD. The CDR3 consists of 13 residues. The DNA for the CDR3 is TGTGCCATCAGCTGGGCCAGCAGGGATACGCAGTATTTT. Amino acids: CAISWASRDTQYF.

Ten or more counts support this clonotype. The chain joins TRBV15 to TRBJ1-1; D remains unclear. Germline loops: CDR1 LNHNV, CDR2 YYDKDF (reference sequence). The CDR3 consists of 14 residues. Between the trimmed V and J ends, which lost 0 bases and 1 base, there was a span of 6 bases. CDR3 DNA sequence: TGTGCCACCAGCAGAGATGCAGGGAACACTGAAGCTTTCTTT. Amino acid sequence: CATSRDAGNTEAFF.

The chain couples TRBV4-2 to TRBJ2-7, with a weak D call TRBD1 (6 bases). Between the trimmed V and J ends, which lost 3 bases and 2 bases, there was a span of 14 bases. Germline V gene lookup returns CDR1 LGHNA and CDR2 YNFKEQ. CDR3 length: 15 amino acids. Written as DNA, the CDR3 is TGTGCCAGCAGCCAGACCGGGACAACGGCCTACGAGCAGTACTTC. Its translation is CASSQTGTTAYEQYF.

There are a few counts of this clonotype. The chain uses TRBV14 and TRBJ1-6, with D possibly TRBD1 on 5 matching bases. This CDR3 has 15 amino acids. V was trimmed by 2 bases and J by 7 bases, leaving 12 bases between them. The germline CDR1 and CDR2 sequences are SGHDN and FVKESK. The CDR3 sequence: CASSQFWQGNSPLHF. Here the CDR3 DNA reads TGTGCCAGCAGCCAATTTTGGCAGGGAAATTCACCCCTCCACTTT.

This clonotype showed up many times. CDR3 residues: CASSPRSGTGILNTGELFF. In nucleotides, the CDR3 is TGCGCCAGCAGCCCTCGATCCGGGACAGGGATTTTGAACACCGGGGAGCTGTTTTTT. This chain links TRBV4-1 with TRBJ2-2; TRBD1 agrees at 9 bases. The CDR3 covers 19 residues. J gave up 1 base and V 4 bases, and 13 bases lay outside the gene matches. The germline CDR1 and CDR2 sequences are MGHRA and YSYEKL.

There are a few counts of this clonotype. The chain carries TRBV20-1 and TRBJ1-1; a weak D match, TRBD1 (5 bases). The V gene's germline CDR1 is DFQATT and CDR2 SNEGSKA (reference sequence). This CDR3 has 13 amino acids. Deletions cut 2 bases from V and 5 bases from J, with 12 bases between. CDR3 residues: CSARRDLGTEAFF. CDR3 nucleotide sequence: TGCAGTGCTAGACGGGACTTGGGGACTGAAGCTTTCTTT.

The rearrangement links TRBV4-1 to TRBJ1-4; D might be TRBD1 (6 bases). Germline values: CDR1 MGHRA, CDR2 YSYEKL. V shed 4 bases and J shed 8 bases, with 11 bases lying between them. The CDR3 runs 13 residues. The CDR3 reads CASSPGQWEKLFF. The CDR3 DNA sequence: TGCGCCAGCAGCCCGGGACAATGGGAAAAACTGTTTTTT.

This clonotype was detected ten times or more. The J gene is TRBJ1-5, the V gene TRBV5-1, with D maybe TRBD1 (6 bases). V was cut by 2 bases and J by 7 bases, with 13 bases left in between. Per the germline V gene, CDR1 is SGHRS and CDR2 is YFSETQ. The CDR3 consists of 14 residues. In DNA, the CDR3 is TGCGCCAGCAGCTTACAGGGCGGGGAGCAGCCCCAGCATTTT. Protein product: CASSLQGGEQPQHF.

The chain joins TRBV5-1 to TRBJ2-3; 10 nucleotides line up with TRBD2. CDR3 length: 19 residues. V dropped 0 bases and J dropped 6; count of bases not matched to a gene: 16. Germline CDR1 and CDR2: SGHRS and YFSETQ. The CDR3 nucleotides read TGCGCCAGCAGCTTGGTAGCGGGGGGCATTTTGGCACAGAGGGATACGCAGTATTTT. This gives the protein CASSLVAGGILAQRDTQYF.

The chain couples TRBV25-1 to TRBJ1-2; weak D call: TRBD1 (5 bases). This CDR3 contains 14 residues. Germline-derived CDR1 and CDR2 are MGHDK and SYGVNS. Deletions cut 0 bases from V and 8 bases from J, with 13 bases between. The CDR3 coding sequence is TGTGCCAGCAGTGAATATAGGGGACTGCGAGGCTACACCTTC. The encoded protein is CASSEYRGLRGYTF.

This clonotype came up many times. The chain employs TRBV10-3 and TRBJ1-2; the D gene is possibly TRBD1 (5 bases). The CDR3 runs 14 residues. The germline V and J ends were trimmed by 4 bases and 10 bases, with 19 bases remaining between them. Germline V gives CDR1 ENHRY, CDR2 SYGVKD. The CDR3 nucleotides are TGTGCCATCAGTGGGGCCGGGACCCATCAAGCCTACACCTTC. Translating it yields CAISGAGTHQAYTF.